What follows is one TCR beta chain and its context. Sequencing targeted TCR beta in blood CD8+ and CD4+ T cells. The multiple sclerosis controls, all treatment-naive patients, had relapsing-remitting disease that was stable or active. TEMRA cells were FACS-enriched and CD8+ and CD4+ T cells negatively isolated. With random hexamers, reverse transcription was performed on roughly 0.45 to 1 ug of RNA. Amplification of TCR beta CDR3 was carried out by immunoSEQ multiplex PCR, which covered 54 Vbeta and 13 Jbeta segments. Each CDR3 protein is one row after TCRdb ran MiXCR on the immunoSEQ multiplex PCR reads. The sample lists about 300,000 distinct CDR3 sequences, 65% to 90% occurring once. The sample comes from a study of CD8 T cells in Susac syndrome. The V and J ends lost 0 bases and 1 base respectively, with 13 bases between them. Germline CDR1 and CDR2: SGDLS and YYNGEE. The CDR3 sequence is 17 residues long.

The material sequenced was CD8+ T cells from PBMCs. This receptor was obtained from a human donor with multiple sclerosis. The chain links TRBV9 to TRBJ2-2, with D tentatively TRBD1 (5 bases). The CDR3 DNA is TGTGCCAGCAGCGTAGGGGTGGGGCAGTTGAACACCGGGGAGCTGTTTTTT. It specifies CASSVGVGQLNTGELFF. Combining the CDR3 with reference TRBV9 and TRBJ2-2 gives the whole variable domain DSGVTQTPKHLITATGQRVTLRCSPRSGDLSVYWYQQSLDQGLQFLIQYYNGEERAKGNILERFSAQQFPDLHSELNLSSLELGDSALYFCASSVGVGQLNTGELFFGEGSRLTVL.